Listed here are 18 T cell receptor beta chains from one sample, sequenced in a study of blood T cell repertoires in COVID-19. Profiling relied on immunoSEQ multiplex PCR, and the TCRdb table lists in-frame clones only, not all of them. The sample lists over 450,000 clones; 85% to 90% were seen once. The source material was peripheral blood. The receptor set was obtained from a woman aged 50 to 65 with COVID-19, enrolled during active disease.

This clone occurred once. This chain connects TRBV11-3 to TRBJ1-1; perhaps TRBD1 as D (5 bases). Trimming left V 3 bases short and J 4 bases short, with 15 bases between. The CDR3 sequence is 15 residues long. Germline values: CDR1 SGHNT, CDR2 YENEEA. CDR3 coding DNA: TGTGCCAGCAGCTTTAGTGGAAGGGGAGGCACTGAAGCTTTCTTT. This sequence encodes CASSFSGRGGTEAFF.

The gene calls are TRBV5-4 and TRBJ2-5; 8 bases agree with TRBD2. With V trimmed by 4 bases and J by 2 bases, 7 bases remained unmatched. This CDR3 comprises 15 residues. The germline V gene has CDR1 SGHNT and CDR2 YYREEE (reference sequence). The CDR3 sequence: CASSPVGGGQETQYF. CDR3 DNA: TGTGCCAGCAGCCCCGTGGGCGGGGGGCAAGAGACCCAGTACTTC.

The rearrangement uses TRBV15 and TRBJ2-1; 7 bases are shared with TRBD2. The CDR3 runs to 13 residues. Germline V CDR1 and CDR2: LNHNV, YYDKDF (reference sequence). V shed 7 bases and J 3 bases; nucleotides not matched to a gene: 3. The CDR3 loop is CATKSGDYNEQFF. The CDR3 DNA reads TGTGCCACCAAGAGCGGGGACTACAATGAGCAGTTCTTC. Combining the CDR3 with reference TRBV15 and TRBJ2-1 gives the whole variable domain DAMVIQNPRYQVTQFGKPVTLSCSQTLNHNVMYWYQQKSSQAPKLLFHYYDKDFNNEADTPDNFQSRRPNTSFCFLDIRSPGLGDTAMYLCATKSGDYNEQFFGPGTRLTVL.

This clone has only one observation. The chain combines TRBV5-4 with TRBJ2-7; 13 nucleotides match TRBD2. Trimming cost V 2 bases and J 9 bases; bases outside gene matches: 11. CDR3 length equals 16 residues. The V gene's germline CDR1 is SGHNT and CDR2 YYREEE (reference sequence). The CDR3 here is CASSLGGTSGGAGQYF. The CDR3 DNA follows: TGTGCCAGCAGCTTAGGAGGTACTAGCGGGGGGGCCGGGCAGTACTTC.

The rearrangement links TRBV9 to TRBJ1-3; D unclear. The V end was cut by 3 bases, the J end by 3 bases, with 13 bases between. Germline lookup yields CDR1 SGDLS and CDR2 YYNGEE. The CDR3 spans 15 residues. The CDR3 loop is CASSGSERDGNTIYF. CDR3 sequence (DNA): TGTGCCAGCAGCGGCTCCGAGAGGGATGGAAACACCATATATTTT. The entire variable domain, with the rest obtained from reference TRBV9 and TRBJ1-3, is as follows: DSGVTQTPKHLITATGQRVTLRCSPRSGDLSVYWYQQSLDQGLQFLIQYYNGEERAKGNILERFSAQQFPDLHSELNLSSLELGDSALYFCASSGSERDGNTIYFGEGSWLTVV.

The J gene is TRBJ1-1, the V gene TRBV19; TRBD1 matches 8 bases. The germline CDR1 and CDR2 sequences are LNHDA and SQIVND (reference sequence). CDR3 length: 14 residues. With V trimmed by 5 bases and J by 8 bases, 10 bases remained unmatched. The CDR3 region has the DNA TGTGCCAGTAGTTTTCAGGGGGCGTCATTCGAAGCTTTCTTT. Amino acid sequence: CASSFQGASFEAFF.

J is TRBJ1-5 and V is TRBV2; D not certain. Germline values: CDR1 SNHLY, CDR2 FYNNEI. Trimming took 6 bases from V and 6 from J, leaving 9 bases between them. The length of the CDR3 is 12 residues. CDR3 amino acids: CASRRAGQPQHF. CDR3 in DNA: TGTGCCAGCAGAAGGGCGGGTCAGCCCCAGCATTTT.

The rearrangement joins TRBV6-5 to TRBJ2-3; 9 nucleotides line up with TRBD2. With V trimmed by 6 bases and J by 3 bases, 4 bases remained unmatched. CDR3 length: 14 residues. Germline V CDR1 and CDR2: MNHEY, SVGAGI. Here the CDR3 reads CASRASGGTDTQYF. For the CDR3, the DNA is TGTGCCAGCAGGGCAAGCGGGGGGACAGATACGCAGTATTTT.

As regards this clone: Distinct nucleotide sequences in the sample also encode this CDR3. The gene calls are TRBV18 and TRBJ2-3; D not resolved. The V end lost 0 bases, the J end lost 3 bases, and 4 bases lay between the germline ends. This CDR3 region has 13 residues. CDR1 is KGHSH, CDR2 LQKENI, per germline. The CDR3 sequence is CASSPPVTDTQYF. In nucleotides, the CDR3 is TGTGCCAGCTCACCACCCGTTACAGATACGCAGTATTTT.

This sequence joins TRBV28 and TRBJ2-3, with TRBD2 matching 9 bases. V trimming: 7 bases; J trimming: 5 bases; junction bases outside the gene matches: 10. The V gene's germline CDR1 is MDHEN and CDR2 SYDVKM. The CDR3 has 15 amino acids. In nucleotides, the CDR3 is TGTGCCAGCAAAGAGCGGGGGGCCCTAGTAGATACGCAGTATTTT. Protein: CASKERGALVDTQYF.

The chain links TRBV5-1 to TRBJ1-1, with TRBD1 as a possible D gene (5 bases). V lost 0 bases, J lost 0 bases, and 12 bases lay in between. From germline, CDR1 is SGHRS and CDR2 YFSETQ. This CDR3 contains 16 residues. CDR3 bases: TGCGCCAGCAGCTTGGGCGGGACTTCAATGAACACTGAAGCTTTCTTT. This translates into CASSLGGTSMNTEAFF.

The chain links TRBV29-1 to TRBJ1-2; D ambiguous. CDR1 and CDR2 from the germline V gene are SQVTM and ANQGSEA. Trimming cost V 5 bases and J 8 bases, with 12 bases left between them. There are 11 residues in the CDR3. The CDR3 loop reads CSVPFSGGYTF. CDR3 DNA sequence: TGCAGCGTTCCTTTCTCCGGGGGCTACACCTTC.

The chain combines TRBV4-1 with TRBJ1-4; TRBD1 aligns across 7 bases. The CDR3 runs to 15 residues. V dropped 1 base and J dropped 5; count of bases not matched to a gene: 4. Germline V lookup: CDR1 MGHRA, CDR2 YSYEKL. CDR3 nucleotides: TGCGCCAGCAGCCAAGGACAGGGTAGAAATGAAAAACTGTTTTTT. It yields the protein CASSQGQGRNEKLFF.

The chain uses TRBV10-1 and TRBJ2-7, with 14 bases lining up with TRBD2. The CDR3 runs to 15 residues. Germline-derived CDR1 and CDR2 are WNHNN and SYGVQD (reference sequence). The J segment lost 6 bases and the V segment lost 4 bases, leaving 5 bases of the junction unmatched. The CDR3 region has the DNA TGCGCCAGCAGTGCGACTAGCGGGGGGGCAAGCGAGCAGTACTTC. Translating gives CASSATSGGASEQYF.

The CDR3 DNA is TGCGCCAGCAGCTTGGAGACAGGCACCACAGATACGCAGTATTTT. Translating it yields CASSLETGTTDTQYF. This sequence joins TRBV5-1 and TRBJ2-3, with D perhaps TRBD1 (6 bases). Trimming took 0 bases from V and 2 from J, leaving 10 bases between them. This CDR3 comprises 15 residues. Germline CDR1 SGHRS, CDR2 YFSETQ.

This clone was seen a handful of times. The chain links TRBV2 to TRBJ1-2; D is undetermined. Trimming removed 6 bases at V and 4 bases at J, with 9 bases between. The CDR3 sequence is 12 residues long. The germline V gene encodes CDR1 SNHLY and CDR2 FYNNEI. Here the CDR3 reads CASRDDIYGYTF. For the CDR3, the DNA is TGTGCCAGCAGAGATGACATCTATGGCTACACCTTC.

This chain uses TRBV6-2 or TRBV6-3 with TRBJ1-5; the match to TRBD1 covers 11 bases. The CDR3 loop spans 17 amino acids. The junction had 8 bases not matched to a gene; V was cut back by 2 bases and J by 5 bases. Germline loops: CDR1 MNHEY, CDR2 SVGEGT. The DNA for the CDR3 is TGTGCCAGCAGTTACGGGTCAGGACAGGGGGCCGATCAGCCCCAGCATTTT. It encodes CASSYGSGQGADQPQHF.

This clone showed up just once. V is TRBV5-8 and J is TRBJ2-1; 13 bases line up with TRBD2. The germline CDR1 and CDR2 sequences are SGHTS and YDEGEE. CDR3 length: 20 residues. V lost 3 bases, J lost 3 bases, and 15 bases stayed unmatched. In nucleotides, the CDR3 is TGTGCCAGCAGCTCCCTAGGACTAGCGGGGGCGTTAGCTCTCTACAATGAGCAGTTCTTC. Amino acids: CASSSLGLAGALALYNEQFF.